Following are 13 T cell receptor beta chains from one sample sequenced in a study of T cell responses to AZD1222 COVID-19 vaccine. Sequenced by immunoSEQ multiplex PCR; TCRdb stores in-frame clones only, minus some. The sample has more than 110,000 clones, less than 95% seen once. The material sequenced was peripheral blood, taken on day 0 of AZD1222 vaccination. These receptors were collected from an adult in good health.

The chain couples TRBV7-3 to TRBJ2-2; perhaps TRBD2 as D (6 bases). With 2 bases removed from V and 1 base from J, the gap between germline ends came to 8 bases. This CDR3 contains 15 residues. CDR1 and CDR2 (germline): SGHTA, FQGTGA. The DNA for the CDR3 is TGTGCCAGCAGCTTAGGGCGGGGGAACACCGGGGAGCTGTTTTTT. Translated, it gives CASSLGRGNTGELFF.

As concerns this clone: Mismatch with germline at one junction end may stem from a read error. The chain joins TRBV5-1 to TRBJ2-3; no firm D call. There are 14 residues in the CDR3. The V gene's germline CDR1 is SGHRS and CDR2 YFSETQ. CDR3 residues: CASRLVIVADTQYF. In DNA, the CDR3 is TGCGCCAGCAGATTGGTCATAGTGGCAGATACGCAGTATTTT.

The V gene is TRBV11-3, the J gene TRBJ2-5; D is ambiguous. V lost 6 bases and J lost 1, with 15 bases in between. The CDR3 totals 15 residues. The V gene's germline CDR1 is SGHNT and CDR2 YENEEA. The CDR3 protein is CASRPRHDTQETQYF. CDR3 nucleotide sequence: TGTGCCAGCAGACCCCGCCACGATACCCAAGAGACCCAGTACTTC.

The V gene is TRBV11-3, the J gene TRBJ2-7; TRBD1 matches at 9 bases. The CDR3 sequence is 13 residues long. V gave up 10 bases and J gave up 0 bases; unmatched junction bases: 4. Germline loops: CDR1 SGHNT, CDR2 YENEEA. The CDR3 region has the DNA TGTGCCACCAGGGACAGGGCCTCCTACGAGCAGTACTTC. This codes for CATRDRASYEQYF. The variable domain in full, completed from reference TRBV11-3 and TRBJ2-7, reads EAGVVQSPRYKIIEKKQPVAFWCNPISGHNTLYWYLQNLGQGPELLIRYENEEAVDDSQLPKDRFSAERLKGVDSTLKIQPAELGDSAVYLCATRDRASYEQYFGPGTRLTVT.

This clone has just a few counts. This sequence joins TRBV11-3 and TRBJ2-7; 9 positions agree with TRBD1. Germline V gene lookup returns CDR1 SGHNT and CDR2 YENEEA. This CDR3 region has 13 residues. J gave up 5 bases and V 5 bases, and 4 bases lay outside the gene matches. The CDR3 DNA reads TGTGCCAGCAGCCCTGGACAGGGGAACGAGCAGTACTTC. Residues: CASSPGQGNEQYF. Together with reference TRBV11-3 and TRBJ2-7, the CDR3 gives the full variable domain: EAGVVQSPRYKIIEKKQPVAFWCNPISGHNTLYWYLQNLGQGPELLIRYENEEAVDDSQLPKDRFSAERLKGVDSTLKIQPAELGDSAVYLCASSPGQGNEQYFGPGTRLTVT.

The V and J genes are TRBV7-2 and TRBJ2-4; D is unresolved. Trimming stripped 2 bases from V and 8 bases from J, with 10 bases between. Germline CDR1 SGHTA, CDR2 FQGNSA. This CDR3 comprises 13 residues. CDR3 sequence reads: CASSLRRSDIQYF. The CDR3 coding sequence is TGTGCCAGCAGCTTAAGGCGGTCCGACATTCAGTACTTC.

This clone was seen only once. This chain links TRBV18 with TRBJ2-7, with TRBD2 identical over 11 bases. The CDR3 spans 16 residues. V dropped 3 bases and J dropped 5; count of bases not matched to a gene: 9. Germline values: CDR1 KGHSH, CDR2 LQKENI. CDR3 sequence (DNA): TGTGCCAGCTCACCTCAGCTAGCGGGAGGTTCCAACGAGCAGTACTTC. Translated, it gives CASSPQLAGGSNEQYF.

This clone was observed a few times. The chain couples TRBV6-4 to TRBJ2-2; tentative D call: TRBD2 (6 bases). The germline gives CDR1 MRHNA, CDR2 SNTAGT. The CDR3 spans 14 residues. Trimming pared 3 bases from V and 4 bases from J, leaving 9 bases between. CDR3 region: CASSEAGGTGELFF. The CDR3 DNA reads TGTGCCAGCAGTGAAGCCGGGGGCACCGGGGAGCTGTTTTTT.

The chain couples TRBV28 to TRBJ1-2; 7 bases line up with TRBD1. CDR1 is MDHEN and CDR2 is SYDVKM in the germline V gene. The CDR3 has 12 amino acids. The trim removed 6 bases at V and 8 bases at J, leaving 6 bases unmatched. CDR3 nucleotide sequence: TGTGCCAGCAGAAGTCGGACAGGCGGCTACACCTTC. This sequence encodes CASRSRTGGYTF.

The chain uses TRBV19 and TRBJ1-2, with TRBD1 as a possible D gene (5 bases). There are 16 residues in the CDR3. Trimming took 5 bases from V and 3 from J, leaving 19 bases between them. Germline-derived CDR1 and CDR2 are LNHDA and SQIVND (reference sequence). The CDR3 coding sequence is TGTGCCAGTAGTGCGCGGCGGGGGACGGGTGACTATGGCTACACCTTC. Translated: CASSARRGTGDYGYTF.

This chain connects TRBV5-5 to TRBJ1-1; D ambiguous. Germline values: CDR1 SGHKS, CDR2 YYEKEE (reference sequence). This CDR3 is 12 amino acids long. V dropped 4 bases and J dropped 6 bases, with 10 bases sitting between them. The CDR3 loop is CASSPSSPEAFF. The CDR3 bases are TGTGCCAGCAGCCCGTCTTCGCCTGAAGCTTTCTTT.

The chain couples TRBV7-8 to TRBJ2-7; TRBD1 might be the D (6 bases). The V end lost 5 bases, the J end lost 3 bases, and 14 bases lay between the germline ends. This CDR3 region has 14 residues. The V gene's germline CDR1 is SGHVS and CDR2 FQNEAQ. As DNA, the CDR3 is TGTGCCAGCAGCCCTACAGGGTTCGACTACGAGCAGTACTTC. Translation gives CASSPTGFDYEQYF.

V gene TRBV4-2 combines with J gene TRBJ2-1; the match to TRBD1 covers 8 bases. The CDR3 spans 16 residues. V was pared by 5 bases and J by 4 bases, with 10 bases of the junction left unmatched. The germline V gene encodes CDR1 LGHNA and CDR2 YNFKEQ. The CDR3 sequence: CASSSPRGDRYNEQFF. The CDR3 nucleotides read TGTGCCAGCAGCTCACCTAGGGGGGACAGGTACAATGAGCAGTTCTTC.